This T cell receptor (beta chain) stems from a study of identical twins. A universal primer site was incorporated via template switching, and the cDNA contained unique molecular identifiers. One entry per CDR3 protein, called by TCRdb with MiXCR from the 5' RACE reads. This sample has around 340,000 distinct CDR3 sequences, with roughly 12% found just once. A few counts support this clonotype. The antigen is undetermined. Overall study findings and caveats: Without tracking the same donors, conclusions rested on cross-sectional statistical analysis.

These data also featured in a second study, about yellow fever vaccine responses in identical twins.

Source material: CD8+ T cells sorted from blood. The TCR originated in a woman aged 18-35 years in good health.

DNA for the CDR3: TGTGCCAGCAGTTTCGGGGGAGGGCCCCTCGAGCAGTACTTC. Protein product: CASSFGGGPLEQYF. The V gene is TRBV14, the J gene TRBJ2-7; 7 nucleotides align to TRBD2. With V trimmed by 6 bases and J by 6 bases, 11 bases remained unmatched. Germline-derived CDR1 and CDR2 are SGHDN and FVKESK. This CDR3 region has 14 residues.